These T cell receptor beta chains were read from a single sample in a study of T cell repertoires in cytomegalovirus infection. TCRdb re-derived calls from the reads in MiXCR, one entry per CDR3 protein. This sample has about 230,000 distinct CDR3 sequences; approximately 22% occur once, and the top ten carry about 20%. Sequencing was done on a sample of CD8+ T cells from PBMCs. The receptors come from a human donor in good health (CMV status not recorded). Some clones in this sample may be carry-over from other donors' samples. CDR3s include the opening cysteine and the closing phenylalanine or tryptophan. D genes are given only for firm matches. Size is stated for part of the rows, as once, few or many counts, or as a class when the clone is expanded.

D: -; size: once; V: TRBV28; J: TRBJ2-3; CDR3: CASSLFAGASSTDTQYF; DNA: TGTGCCAGCAGTTTATTCGCGGGGGCCTCTAGCACAGATACGCAGTATTTT
D: -; size: many; V: TRBV7-2; J: TRBJ1-5; CDR3: CASSLALRKNSNQPQHF; DNA: TGTGCCAGCAGCTTAGCCCTTCGGAAGAATAGCAATCAGCCCCAGCATTTT
D: -; size: -; V: TRBV28; J: TRBJ1-1; CDR3: CAISGSTEAFF; DNA: TGTGCCATCTCAGGGAGCACTGAAGCTTTCTTT
D: -; size: -; V: TRBV28; J: TRBJ1-1; CDR3: CASSFRRVNTEAFF; DNA: TGTGCCAGCAGTTTTCGCAGGGTGAACACTGAAGCTTTCTTT
D: -; size: -; V: TRBV18; J: TRBJ1-1; CDR3: CASSPFPGATEAFF; DNA: TGTGCCAGCTCACCATTCCCGGGGGCCACTGAAGCTTTCTTT
D: -; size: few; V: TRBV7-9; J: TRBJ1-2; CDR3: CASSTTTTEVNYGYTF; DNA: TGTGCCAGCAGCACGACGACAACGGAAGTTAACTATGGCTACACCTTC
D: -; size: many; V: TRBV12-3/TRBV12-4; J: TRBJ2-5; CDR3: CASTSVGEYQETQYF; DNA: TGTGCCAGCACCTCTGTCGGGGAATACCAAGAGACCCAGTACTTC
D: TRBD1; size: many; V: TRBV6-5; J: TRBJ2-2; CDR3: CASTNSAGGVRTGELFF; DNA: TGTGCCAGCACTAATTCAGCAGGGGGCGTAAGGACCGGGGAGCTGTTTTTT
D: -; size: -; V: TRBV19; J: TRBJ1-2; CDR3: CASNPEPGSTFYGYTF; DNA: TGTGCCAGTAATCCGGAGCCCGGGTCAACTTTCTATGGCTACACCTTC
D: -; size: -; V: TRBV19; J: TRBJ1-5; CDR3: CASSISWAEQPQHF; DNA: TGTGCCAGTAGTATAAGTTGGGCAGAGCAGCCCCAGCATTTT
D: -; size: few; V: TRBV12-3/TRBV12-4; J: TRBJ2-1; CDR3: CASSGSDNEQFF; DNA: TGTGCCAGCAGTGGGTCCGACAATGAGCAGTTCTTC